Below are 8 T cell receptor beta chains sequenced from a single sample in a study of technical replicates of blood from several donors. Sequencing used immunoSEQ multiplex PCR; TCRdb keeps in-frame clones, though not all of them. The sample has 70,000 to 95,000 clones; approximately 95% are singletons. Specimen: T cells isolated from PBMCs. The receptors derive from a human donor in good health.

The genes are TRBV15 and TRBJ1-1, with D possibly matching TRBD1 (5 bases). The CDR3 has 18 amino acids. Trimming stripped 5 bases from V and 0 bases from J, with 22 bases between. Germline-derived CDR1 and CDR2 are LNHNV and YYDKDF (reference sequence). The CDR3 DNA follows: TGTGCCACCAGCCACCGACAGTTTAGCATACTCCTGAACACTGAAGCTTTCTTT. Protein: CATSHRQFSILLNTEAFF.

V gene TRBV19 combines with J gene TRBJ1-2, with D maybe TRBD1 (6 bases). Per the germline V gene, CDR1 is LNHDA and CDR2 is SQIVND (reference sequence). The CDR3 runs 15 residues. V shed 4 bases and J shed 3 bases, with 15 bases lying between them. In DNA, the CDR3 is TGTGCCAGTAGTACCTCGGACAGATTAGACTATGGCTACACCTTC. Protein product: CASSTSDRLDYGYTF.

The CDR3 DNA reads as TGTGCCACGCACAGCCTTACCGATGGTAATGAAAAACTGTTTTTT. Translating gives CATHSLTDGNEKLFF. The V gene is TRBV19, the J gene TRBJ1-4; D call uncertain. The CDR3 loop spans 15 amino acids. The V end was cut by 10 bases, the J end by 4 bases, with 19 bases between. The V gene's germline CDR1 is LNHDA and CDR2 SQIVND (reference sequence).

The chain links TRBV28 to TRBJ1-2; D call uncertain. Trimming pared 7 bases from V and 3 bases from J, leaving 12 bases between. The CDR3 loop spans 13 amino acids. CDR1 is MDHEN and CDR2 is SYDVKM in the germline V gene. The CDR3 nucleotides are TGTGCCAGCAATCCATCTACGGACTATGGCTACACCTTC. This translates into CASNPSTDYGYTF.

The chain couples TRBV29-1 to TRBJ1-3; D gene unclear. The CDR3 is 13 amino acids. V was pared by 4 bases and J by 2 bases, with 9 bases between. From germline, CDR1 is SQVTM and CDR2 ANQGSEA. The CDR3 nucleotides read TGCAGCGTTGGGGAGGTGACTGGAAACACCATATATTTT. This encodes CSVGEVTGNTIYF.

This clone was counted once. The V call is TRBV4-1, the J call TRBJ1-2, with 9 bases lining up with TRBD1. The CDR3 totals 21 residues. Germline assignment: CDR1 MGHRA and CDR2 YSYEKL. Trimming cost V 3 bases and J 6 bases; bases outside gene matches: 26. The CDR3 region is CASSHPGQGGTQSRQKNGYTF. In DNA, the CDR3 is TGCGCCAGCAGCCACCCGGGACAGGGAGGGACCCAATCGAGGCAAAAAAATGGCTACACCTTC.

The J gene is TRBJ2-2, the V gene TRBV30; a weak D match, TRBD1 (7 bases). The CDR3 spans 17 residues. Germline CDR1 is GTSNPN and CDR2 is SVGIG (reference sequence). The ends were cut back, 0 bases at V and 4 bases at J, with 18 bases in the middle. CDR3 amino acids: CAWSVRRGYRGTGELFF. In nucleotides, the CDR3 is TGTGCCTGGAGTGTACGACGGGGGTACAGGGGCACCGGGGAGCTGTTTTTT.

The chain couples TRBV7-8 to TRBJ1-5, with a possible D match to TRBD1 (5 bases). The CDR3 length is 21 residues. The V end lost 5 bases, the J end lost 0 bases, and 29 bases lay between the germline ends. Germline loops: CDR1 SGHVS, CDR2 FQNEAQ. CDR3 residues: CASSGQRGTYPSAYSNQPQHF. The CDR3 nucleotides read TGTGCCAGCAGCGGACAAAGGGGTACATACCCTTCGGCCTATAGCAATCAGCCCCAGCATTTT.